Listed here are 11 T cell receptor beta chains from one sample, sequenced in a study of shared clonotypes between healthy human individuals (dated by TCRdb to between 2020 and 2021). Libraries were built with the immunoSEQ multiplex PCR assay. Here the immuneACCESS table is served through TCRdb, limited to in-frame sequences with V and J called. Missing clones are a known gap in these copies; in checked studies unresolved V genes cover under half, and the rest lacks a known reason. In all, the sample holds 1 million to 1.2 million clones, and about 80% of those were seen once. Of the sample, 0.89% is held by the ten largest clones. Input material: memory CD4+ T cells from PBMCs. The cell subset or site label for this specimen denotes: CD45RA-negative fraction. The receptor set was obtained from a man younger than 30 in good health. Some clones in this sample may be carry-over from other donors' samples.

CDR3 amino acids: CSVGFGSGRQQETQYF. For the CDR3, the DNA is TGCAGCGTTGGATTTGGGTCAGGGCGCCAACAAGAGACCCAGTACTTC. The J gene is TRBJ2-5, the V gene TRBV29-1, with TRBD1 as a possible D gene (5 bases). The CDR3 loop spans 16 amino acids. Germline CDR1 is SQVTM and CDR2 is ANQGSEA. Trimming pared 4 bases from V and 2 bases from J, leaving 20 bases between.

The V call is TRBV5-1, the J call TRBJ2-7; D tentatively fits TRBD1 or TRBD2 (5 bases each). Between the trimmed V and J ends, which lost 4 bases and 13 bases, there was a span of 21 bases. Germline CDR1 and CDR2: SGHRS and YFSETQ. The CDR3 spans 13 residues. Here the CDR3 DNA reads TGCGCCAGCAGCGGGGACGGGCCCTCGAGCAAATACTTC. The encoded protein is CASSGDGPSSKYF.

The V call is TRBV6-5, the J call TRBJ1-2; D call uncertain. CDR1 and CDR2 (germline): MNHEY, SVGAGI. The CDR3 covers 13 residues. Trimming stripped 6 bases from V and 7 bases from J, with 15 bases between. CDR3 nucleotide sequence: TGTGCCAGCAGCTCCTCCCCGTGGAGTGGCTACACCTTC. Translating gives CASSSSPWSGYTF.

This chain links TRBV11-2 with TRBJ2-5; no clear D. CDR1 is SGHAT, CDR2 FQNNGV, per germline. Trimming stripped 0 bases from V and 10 bases from J, with 9 bases between. The length of the CDR3 is 12 residues. The CDR3 sequence: CASSLEGDLQYF. CDR3 nucleotide sequence: TGTGCCAGCAGCTTAGAAGGTGACCTCCAGTACTTC.

This chain joins TRBV25-1 and TRBJ1-1, with D perhaps matching TRBD1 (5 bases). The V gene's germline CDR1 is MGHDK and CDR2 SYGVNS. The V end lost 0 bases, the J end lost 5 bases, and 10 bases lay between the germline ends. The CDR3 extends over 14 amino acids. The CDR3 DNA follows: TGTGCCAGCAGTGAATATCAGGGAGGAACTGAAGCTTTCTTT. This gives the protein CASSEYQGGTEAFF.

The rearrangement links TRBV2 to TRBJ2-7; 10 nucleotides align to TRBD2. J was trimmed by 2 bases and V by 6 bases; bases with no gene match: 4. The CDR3 has 14 residues. CDR1 is SNHLY and CDR2 is FYNNEI in the germline V gene. The CDR3 nucleotides read TGTGCCAGCAGAGCCGGGACTAGCGCCTACGAGCAGTACTTC. It translates to CASRAGTSAYEQYF.

This sequence joins TRBV6-6 and TRBJ1-5; 8 bases are a match to TRBD1. CDR1 and CDR2 (germline): MNHNY, SVGAGI (reference sequence). J was trimmed by 9 bases and V by 5 bases; bases with no gene match: 6. The CDR3 covers 13 residues. The CDR3 bases are TGTGCCAGCAGTACAGGGGGTCTACGGCCCCAGCATTTT. Translation: CASSTGGLRPQHF.

A note on this clone: The sample holds other DNA sequences that translate to the same CDR3. The rearrangement links TRBV28 to TRBJ2-5; no clear D. V was shortened by 1 base and J by 4 bases, with 1 base between the two germline ends. The CDR3 contains 11 residues. Germline CDR1 is MDHEN and CDR2 is SYDVKM. The CDR3 is CASSLLETQYF. The CDR3 DNA follows: TGTGCCAGCAGTTTATTAGAGACCCAGTACTTC.

The rearrangement uses TRBV5-6 and TRBJ1-5; weak D call: TRBD1 (6 bases). This CDR3 has 15 amino acids. Trimming took 3 bases from V and 4 from J, leaving 14 bases between them. The V gene's germline CDR1 is SGHDT and CDR2 YYEEEE. The CDR3 loop reads CASSSQGQNNQPQHF. CDR3 in DNA: TGTGCCAGCAGCTCCCAGGGACAAAATAATCAGCCCCAGCATTTT.

The chain couples TRBV6-6 to TRBJ1-3, with 9 bases identical to TRBD1. Looked up from germline, CDR1 is MNHNY and CDR2 is SVGAGI (reference sequence). V trimming: 6 bases; J trimming: 2 bases; junction bases outside the gene matches: 8. There are 16 residues in the CDR3. CDR3 nucleotides: TGTGCCAGCAGCAGTGAATGGACAGGGGCTGGAAACACCATATATTTT. Protein: CASSSEWTGAGNTIYF.

The CDR3 sequence: CASSLAGGVRGEQYF. DNA of the CDR3: TGTGCCAGCAGCTTGGCAGGGGGCGTTCGGGGCGAGCAGTACTTC. V usage is TRBV5-6 and J usage is TRBJ2-7, with 8 bases identical to TRBD1. The CDR3 has 15 amino acids. The germline V gene encodes CDR1 SGHDT and CDR2 YYEEEE. With 0 bases clipped from V and 6 bases from J, the junction kept 8 bases outside the gene matches. Looking up the rest from reference TRBV5-6 and TRBJ2-7 gives the full variable domain: DAGVTQSPTHLIKTRGQQVTLRCSPKSGHDTVSWYQQALGQGPQFIFQYYEEEERQRGNFPDRFSGHQFPNYSSELNVNALLLGDSALYLCASSLAGGVRGEQYFGPGTRLTVT.